The next 29 T cell receptor beta chains were all read from a single sample in a study of blood T cell repertoires in COVID-19. Method: immunoSEQ multiplex PCR; TCRdb's copy keeps in-frame clones and lacks some. In the table there are a few hundred thousand clones, 85% to 90% of which are singletons. Sequencing was performed on PBMCs or T cells enriched from blood (not recorded which). These receptors originate from a man between 18 and 35 years old who had recovered from COVID-19.

CDR3: CASSYWGRNTEAFF. In DNA, the CDR3 is TGTGCCAGCAGTTACTGGGGCAGGAACACTGAAGCTTTCTTT. V usage is TRBV6-5 and J usage is TRBJ1-1; D may be TRBD1 (5 bases). V lost 1 base and J lost 1, with 7 bases in between. Germline-derived CDR1 and CDR2 are MNHEY and SVGAGI. This CDR3 contains 14 residues.

This chain connects TRBV4-3 to TRBJ2-6, with no clear D. CDR3 length: 15 residues. Trimming stripped 0 bases from V and 4 bases from J, with 7 bases between. The germline V gene encodes CDR1 LGHNA and CDR2 YSLEER. The DNA of the CDR3 is TGCGCCAGCAGCCAAGATTGGCCCGGGGCCAACGTCCTGACTTTC. Residues: CASSQDWPGANVLTF.

The rearrangement joins TRBV28 to TRBJ1-2, with 8 bases fitting TRBD1. The CDR3 runs to 15 residues. After removal of 9 bases from V and 4 bases from J, the junction contained 13 bases not matched to a gene. From germline, CDR1 is MDHEN and CDR2 SYDVKM. The CDR3 region is CARSSGTGLLYGYTF. In DNA form, the CDR3 reads TGTGCCAGGTCTTCCGGGACAGGCCTTCTCTATGGCTACACCTTC.

The chain carries TRBV30 and TRBJ2-5, with TRBD1 as a possible D gene (6 bases). From germline, CDR1 is GTSNPN and CDR2 SVGIG (reference sequence). Between the trimmed V and J ends, which lost 2 bases and 5 bases, there was a span of 15 bases. The CDR3 spans 14 residues. The CDR3 region is CAWSLRGSPETQYF. The CDR3 nucleotides are TGTGCCTGGAGTCTGAGGGGGAGCCCCGAGACCCAGTACTTC.

A single count supports this clone. This CDR3 is CASSLQKNQPQHF. The CDR3 nucleotides are TGTGCCAGCAGCTTACAGAAGAATCAGCCCCAGCATTTT. J is TRBJ1-5 and V is TRBV7-2; D is unclear. The germline V gene has CDR1 SGHTA and CDR2 FQGNSA. V lost 2 bases and J lost 4, with 6 bases in between. This CDR3 comprises 13 residues.

Comment on this clone: Other nucleotide sequences from this sample produce the same CDR3. The chain combines TRBV2 with TRBJ2-1; D remains ambiguous. This CDR3 has 11 amino acids. Trimming took off 5 bases at V and 5 bases at J, with 4 bases between the two ends. Germline CDR1 SNHLY, CDR2 FYNNEI. CDR3 sequence reads: CASSYNNEQFF. CDR3 nucleotide sequence: TGTGCCAGCAGTTACAACAATGAGCAGTTCTTC.

This clone was found once. The J gene is TRBJ2-6, the V gene TRBV19; 7 nucleotides agree with TRBD1. Trimming at V came to 10 bases and at J to 0 bases, leaving 6 bases not matched to a gene. The CDR3 is 15 amino acids. Germline V gene lookup returns CDR1 LNHDA and CDR2 SQIVND (reference sequence). CDR3 sequence: CATEDRSSGANVLTF. In nucleotides, the CDR3 is TGTGCCACTGAGGACAGGAGCTCTGGGGCCAACGTCCTGACTTTC.

The chain joins TRBV6-2 or TRBV6-3 to TRBJ1-1; TRBD1 might be the D (5 bases). Germline CDR1 is MNHEY and CDR2 is SVGEGT. Trimming removed 6 bases from V and 5 bases from J, with 16 bases in between. This CDR3 has 14 residues. CDR3 amino acids: CASSPLGGETEAFF. CDR3 bases: TGTGCCAGCAGCCCCCTTGGGGGGGAGACTGAAGCTTTCTTT.

The J gene is TRBJ1-2, the V gene TRBV11-2; 10 bases are a match to TRBD1. CDR3 length equals 12 residues. Germline CDR1 and CDR2: SGHAT and FQNNGV. The V segment lost 6 bases and the J segment 8 bases; nucleotides outside the gene matches: 3. CDR3: CASRRTGGGYTF. The CDR3 DNA follows: TGTGCCAGCAGAAGGACAGGGGGAGGCTACACCTTC.

J is TRBJ1-4 and V is TRBV19; 8 nucleotides match TRBD1. The CDR3 loop spans 16 amino acids. CDR1 LNHDA and CDR2 SQIVND come from the germline V gene (reference sequence). With 7 bases clipped from V and 3 bases from J, the junction kept 10 bases outside the gene matches. DNA for the CDR3: TGTGCCAGTAACCCGGGACAGGTTCCCGCTAATGAAAAACTGTTTTTT. The encoded protein is CASNPGQVPANEKLFF.

The CDR3 DNA reads TGTGCCAGCAGCGTACTAGGGGGCTCCTACAATGAGCAGTTCTTC. Translated, it gives CASSVLGGSYNEQFF. V and J are TRBV9 and TRBJ2-1; the D gene is possibly TRBD1 (6 bases). The CDR3 loop spans 15 amino acids. Germline V gives CDR1 SGDLS, CDR2 YYNGEE. Trimming removed 1 base from V and 0 bases from J, with 8 bases in between.

V gene TRBV2 combines with J gene TRBJ2-7, with D perhaps TRBD1 (5 bases). CDR3 size: 15 residues. Germline V gene lookup returns CDR1 SNHLY and CDR2 FYNNEI. The germline V and J ends were trimmed by 5 bases and 0 bases, with 14 bases remaining between them. CDR3 bases: TGTGCCAGCAGTTACAGCCTCGACAGCTCCTACGAGCAGTACTTC. As protein: CASSYSLDSSYEQYF.

This clone was detected only once. V is TRBV28 and J is TRBJ2-3; tentatively, D is TRBD2 (6 bases). Germline CDR1 and CDR2: MDHEN and SYDVKM. The V gene lost 5 bases and the J gene lost 8 bases, with 20 bases spanning the gap. This CDR3 is built from 15 residues. The CDR3 sequence is CASSGLANLPGTQYF. For the CDR3, the DNA is TGTGCCAGCAGTGGGCTAGCGAACCTACCAGGTACGCAGTATTTT.

A word on this clone: This sample includes further DNA sequences coding for the same CDR3. V is TRBV20-1 and J is TRBJ2-7; D is perhaps TRBD2 (5 bases). CDR1 and CDR2 from the germline V gene are DFQATT and SNEGSKA (reference sequence). The CDR3 contains 11 residues. Trimming stripped 2 bases from V and 6 bases from J, with 8 bases between. The chain's CDR3 is CSARSGFEQYF. CDR3 DNA: TGCAGTGCTAGATCGGGGTTCGAGCAGTACTTC.

The chain links TRBV15 to TRBJ2-7; D is undetermined. Germline CDR1 reads LNHNV; CDR2 reads YYDKDF (reference sequence). This CDR3 is built from 12 residues. Trimming left V 0 bases short and J 7 bases short, with 7 bases between. The CDR3 is CATSRDAWEQYF. The CDR3 region has the DNA TGTGCCACCAGCAGAGACGCGTGGGAGCAGTACTTC. Full variable domain (missing parts from reference TRBV15 and TRBJ2-7): DAMVIQNPRYQVTQFGKPVTLSCSQTLNHNVMYWYQQKSSQAPKLLFHYYDKDFNNEADTPDNFQSRRPNTSFCFLDIRSPGLGDTAMYLCATSRDAWEQYFGPGTRLTVT.

This chain joins TRBV6-1 and TRBJ2-7; TRBD2 agrees at 7 bases. Trimming cost V 0 bases and J 5 bases; bases outside gene matches: 4. This CDR3 has 14 residues. From germline, CDR1 is MNHNS and CDR2 SASEGT. The CDR3 DNA reads TGTGCCAGCAGTGAAGCCTGGGGGGGGGACGAGCAGTACTTC. Translating it yields CASSEAWGGDEQYF.

Concerning this clone itself: Within the sample, other DNA sequences also encode this same CDR3. The chain couples TRBV7-9 to TRBJ2-7, with unresolved D. Trimming stripped 2 bases from V and 3 bases from J, with 5 bases between. Germline lookup yields CDR1 SEHNR and CDR2 FQNEAQ (reference sequence). The CDR3 loop spans 12 amino acids. The CDR3 sequence: CASSLNSYEQYF. DNA for the CDR3: TGTGCCAGCAGCTTAAACAGCTACGAGCAGTACTTC.

The chain links TRBV27 to TRBJ2-7; 9 bases agree with TRBD2. The CDR3 has 17 residues. Per the germline V gene, CDR1 is MNHEY and CDR2 is SMNVEV (reference sequence). V lost 6 bases to trimming and J lost 3 bases; unmatched junction nucleotides: 15. The CDR3 loop reads CASSSRRLAAENYEQYF. CDR3 DNA sequence: TGTGCCAGCAGCTCAAGAAGACTAGCGGCAGAAAACTACGAGCAGTACTTC.

This chain joins TRBV4-1 and TRBJ1-5, with TRBD1 as a possible D gene (5 bases). V gave up 1 base and J gave up 0 bases, with 13 bases separating them. Germline V gene data show CDR1 as MGHRA and CDR2 as YSYEKL. CDR3 length: 17 residues. The CDR3 is CASSQGWAGPSNQPQHF. The CDR3 region has the DNA TGCGCCAGCAGCCAAGGGTGGGCAGGGCCTAGCAATCAGCCCCAGCATTTT.

V is TRBV19 and J is TRBJ1-2, with 8 bases identical to TRBD1. The trim removed 6 bases at V and 4 bases at J, leaving 4 bases unmatched. The length of the CDR3 is 13 residues. From germline, CDR1 is LNHDA and CDR2 SQIVND (reference sequence). The CDR3 loop reads CASRRDRSYGYTF. The CDR3 bases are TGTGCCAGTAGGCGGGACAGGTCCTATGGCTACACCTTC.

CDR3 residues: CASSVVEGAETQYF. Here the CDR3 DNA reads TGTGCCAGCAGCGTAGTAGAGGGCGCGGAGACCCAGTACTTC. This sequence joins TRBV9 and TRBJ2-5, with a tentative D call TRBD2 (5 bases). Germline-derived CDR1 and CDR2 are SGDLS and YYNGEE. The CDR3 totals 14 residues. Trimming took off 0 bases at V and 5 bases at J, with 11 bases between the two ends.

The CDR3 spells CASSIGQGENSPLHF. CDR3 DNA sequence: TGCGCCAGCAGCATAGGACAGGGAGAGAATTCACCCCTCCACTTT. The chain combines TRBV5-1 with TRBJ1-6; TRBD1 matches 8 bases. V shed 4 bases and J 7 bases; nucleotides not matched to a gene: 7. The CDR3 contains 15 residues. Germline lookup yields CDR1 SGHRS and CDR2 YFSETQ.

The chain combines TRBV2 with TRBJ1-2; 8 bases map to TRBD1. V shed 6 bases and J 3 bases; nucleotides not matched to a gene: 6. This CDR3 spans 14 amino acids. CDR1 is SNHLY, CDR2 FYNNEI, per germline. The CDR3 region is CASSRQGSDYGYTF. In DNA form, the CDR3 reads TGTGCCAGCAGCCGACAGGGGTCAGACTATGGCTACACCTTC.

The chain has TRBV27 and TRBJ1-6; D unresolved. Germline-derived CDR1 and CDR2 are MNHEY and SMNVEV (reference sequence). V dropped 3 bases and J dropped 7 bases, with 10 bases sitting between them. This CDR3 is built from 14 residues. The CDR3 loop reads CASSFKLSNSPLHF. Written as DNA, the CDR3 is TGTGCCAGCAGTTTTAAATTGAGCAATTCACCCCTCCACTTT.

The chain has TRBV29-1 and TRBJ2-1; 8 nucleotides align to TRBD2. CDR3 size: 14 residues. Germline V gives CDR1 SQVTM, CDR2 ANQGSEA. J was trimmed by 1 base and V by 4 bases; bases with no gene match: 3. CDR3 in amino acids: CSVAGGVSYNEQFF. CDR3 DNA: TGCAGCGTTGCGGGGGGGGTGTCCTACAATGAGCAGTTCTTC.

CDR3 DNA: TGTGCCAGCAGCTTAGCCCAGGGCTACGAGCAGTACTTC. This translates into CASSLAQGYEQYF. This chain joins TRBV7-9 and TRBJ2-7; a possible D gene is TRBD1 (5 bases). Trimming left V 0 bases short and J 3 bases short, with 6 bases between. The CDR3 is 13 amino acids. Germline CDR1 SEHNR, CDR2 FQNEAQ (reference sequence).

The chain carries TRBV5-1 and TRBJ1-4; no clear D. CDR1 SGHRS and CDR2 YFSETQ come from the germline V gene. V was pared by 5 bases and J by 7 bases, with 18 bases between. The CDR3 contains 15 residues. This CDR3 is CASRPTAGQREKLFF. The CDR3 coding sequence is TGCGCCAGCAGACCTACGGCGGGTCAGCGTGAAAAACTGTTTTTT.

The chain recombines TRBV6-5 with TRBJ2-2; TRBD2 matches at 7 bases. Germline values: CDR1 MNHEY, CDR2 SVGAGI. The V and J ends lost 10 bases and 4 bases, in that order; junction bases with no gene match: 9. The CDR3 loop spans 14 amino acids. The CDR3 is CATRGRAATGELFF. The CDR3 bases are TGTGCCACCCGGGGGAGGGCCGCCACCGGGGAGCTGTTTTTT.

The V call is TRBV5-1, the J call TRBJ1-1; D may be TRBD1 (6 bases). This CDR3 has 12 residues. Trimming shortened V by 6 bases and J by 11 bases, and 17 bases separated the two germline ends. Germline CDR1 reads SGHRS; CDR2 reads YFSETQ. CDR3 sequence: CASTTGAGEAFF. In nucleotides, the CDR3 is TGCGCCAGCACCACCGGGGCAGGGGAGGCTTTCTTT.